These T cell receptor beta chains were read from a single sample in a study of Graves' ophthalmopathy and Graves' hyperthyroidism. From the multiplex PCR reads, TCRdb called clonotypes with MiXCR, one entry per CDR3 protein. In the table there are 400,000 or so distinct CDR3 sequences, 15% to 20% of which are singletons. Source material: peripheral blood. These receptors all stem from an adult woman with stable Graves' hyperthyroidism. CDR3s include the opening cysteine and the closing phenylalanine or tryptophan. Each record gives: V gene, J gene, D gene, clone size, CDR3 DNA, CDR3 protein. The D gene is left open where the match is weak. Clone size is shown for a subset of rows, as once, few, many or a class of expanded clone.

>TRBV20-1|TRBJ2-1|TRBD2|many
TGCAGTGCTAGAGCCGAAGAGCGGGAGGCCTACAATGAGCAGTTCTTC
CSARAEEREAYNEQFF
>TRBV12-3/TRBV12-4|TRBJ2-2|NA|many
TGTGCCAGCAGTTTAACCACAGGGTCGGGCAGTGGCGGGGAGCTGTTTTTT
CASSLTTGSGSGGELFF
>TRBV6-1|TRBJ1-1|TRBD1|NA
TGTGCCAGCAGATCACAGGGGGCCACTGAAGCTTTCTTT
CASRSQGATEAFF
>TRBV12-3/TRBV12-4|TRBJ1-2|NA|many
TGTGCCAGCAGTTTCGGGGCCCGCTTACGACATACTAACTATGGCTACACCTTC
CASSFGARLRHTNYGYTF
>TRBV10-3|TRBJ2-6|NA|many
TGTGCCATCAGTGACAGCCGCTGGGCCAACGTCCTGACTTTC
CAISDSRWANVLTF
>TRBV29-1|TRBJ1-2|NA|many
TGCAGCGTTGAGGTTTTCTATGGCTACACCTTC
CSVEVFYGYTF
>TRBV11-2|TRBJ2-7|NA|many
TGTGCCAGCGGCTTAGGAAATCTCTACGAGCAGTACTTC
CASGLGNLYEQYF
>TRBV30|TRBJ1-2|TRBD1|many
TGTGCCTGGAGTGTGAGAGACAGGGGAGGTCTTGGCTACACCTTC
CAWSVRDRGGLGYTF
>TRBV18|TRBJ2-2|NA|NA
TGTGCCAGCTCACCACCCCCCGGGGAGCTGTTTTTT
CASSPPPGELFF
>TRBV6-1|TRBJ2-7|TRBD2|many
TGTGCCACCAACAGGGGGCTAGCGGGAGGCGAGCAGTACTTC
CATNRGLAGGEQYF
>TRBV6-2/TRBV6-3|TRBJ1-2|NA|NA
TGTGCCAGCACCTTAGCCGGGCCTAGATCTTATGGCTACACCTTC
CASTLAGPRSYGYTF
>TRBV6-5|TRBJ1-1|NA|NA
TGTGCCAGCAGTTACTCGCTAAGAGGCCGTGAAGCTTTCTTT
CASSYSLRGREAFF
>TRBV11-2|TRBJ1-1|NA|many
TGTGCCAGCAGGGGGATGGACAGAGGATTTGGCACTGAAGCTTTCTTT
CASRGMDRGFGTEAFF
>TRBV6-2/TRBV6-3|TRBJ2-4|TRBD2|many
TGTGCCAGCACCTACGGGGGGGCGAGGGCCAAAAACATTCAGTACTTC
CASTYGGARAKNIQYF
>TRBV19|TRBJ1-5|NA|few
TGTGCCAGTAGCTTTGGGCGACCGGGTCAGCCCCAGCATTTT
CASSFGRPGQPQHF